At least ten counts were recorded for the clone carrying this T cell receptor beta chain. Its matching antigen is unknown. The read is 3 residues too short to cover the CDR3 end, so that end is filled in from the germline J gene. The CDR3 extends over 15 amino acids. Germline V CDR1 and CDR2: SGHDT, YYEEEE. This specimen belongs to a study of T cell clonality in common variable immunodeficiency. Whole-study results and caveats: Authors noted CVID clonality's cause needs subpopulation repertoire sequencing. Links between repertoire features and CVID complications were heterogeneity-limited.

Control and CVID samples contributed equal amounts of genomic DNA. Data came from immunoSEQ multiplex PCR; TCRdb stores just in-frame clones and leaves some out. The sample holds some 30,000 clones, and no clone turns up only once. The sequence was collected from a person between 18 and 75 years old in good health. V is TRBV5-6 and J is TRBJ1-2, with a possible D match to TRBD1 (5 bases). The sequenced sample consisted of peripheral blood mononuclear cells. The part of the CDR3 DNA that was read is TGTGCCAGCAGCTTGGGGTTGGGGCCTCTAGGGGGC. Translated, it gives CASSLGLGPLGG. The entire CDR3 sequence reads CASSLGLGPLGGYTF.